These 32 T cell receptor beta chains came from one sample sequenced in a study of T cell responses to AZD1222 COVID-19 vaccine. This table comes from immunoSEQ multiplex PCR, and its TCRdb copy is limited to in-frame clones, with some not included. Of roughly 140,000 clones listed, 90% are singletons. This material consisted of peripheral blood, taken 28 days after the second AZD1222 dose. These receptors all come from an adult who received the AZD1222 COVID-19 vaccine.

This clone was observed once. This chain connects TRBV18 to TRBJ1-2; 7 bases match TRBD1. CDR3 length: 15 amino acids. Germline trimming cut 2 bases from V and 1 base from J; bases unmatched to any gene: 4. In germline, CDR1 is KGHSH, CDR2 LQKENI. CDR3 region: CASSPRQGDNYGYTF. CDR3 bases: TGTGCCAGCTCACCAAGGCAGGGGGATAACTATGGCTACACCTTC.

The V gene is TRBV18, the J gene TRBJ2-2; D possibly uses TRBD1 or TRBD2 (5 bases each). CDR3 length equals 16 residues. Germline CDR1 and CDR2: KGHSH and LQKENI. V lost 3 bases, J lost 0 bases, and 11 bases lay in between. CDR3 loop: CASSPLRGANTGELFF. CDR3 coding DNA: TGTGCCAGCTCACCCCTTAGGGGAGCGAACACCGGGGAGCTGTTTTTT.

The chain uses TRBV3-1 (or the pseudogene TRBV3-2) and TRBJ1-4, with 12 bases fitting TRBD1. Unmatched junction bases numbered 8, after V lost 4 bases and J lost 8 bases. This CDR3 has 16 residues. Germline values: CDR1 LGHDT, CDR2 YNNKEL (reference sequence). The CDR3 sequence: CASSPRDRGRKEKLFF. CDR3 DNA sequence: TGTGCCAGCAGCCCCCGGGACAGGGGGCGAAAGGAAAAACTGTTTTTT.

The CDR3 DNA sequence: TGTGCCAGCAGCCCCGGGACAGGGGGTACTGAAGCTTTCTTT. This translates into CASSPGTGGTEAFF. The chain employs TRBV6-5 and TRBJ1-1; 11 bases line up with TRBD1. Germline assignment: CDR1 MNHEY and CDR2 SVGAGI. The CDR3 loop spans 14 amino acids. V lost 6 bases and J lost 5; bases outside the gene matches: 5.

CDR3: CAWSQGGGAEQYF. The CDR3, as DNA: TGTGCCTGGAGTCAAGGCGGAGGGGCCGAGCAGTACTTC. The chain is built from TRBV30 and TRBJ2-7; D possibly corresponds to TRBD2 (6 bases). The CDR3 extends over 13 amino acids. V lost 2 bases and J lost 6, with 14 bases in between. The germline V gene has CDR1 GTSNPN and CDR2 SVGIG (reference sequence).

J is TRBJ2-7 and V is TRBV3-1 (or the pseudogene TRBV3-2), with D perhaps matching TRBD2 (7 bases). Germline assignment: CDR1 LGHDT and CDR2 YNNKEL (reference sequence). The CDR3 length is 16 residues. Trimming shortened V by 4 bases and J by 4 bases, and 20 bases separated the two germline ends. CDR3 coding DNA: TGTGCCAGCAGCCCCCCCCTTGGGGGGGGGCGTTACGAGCAGTACTTC. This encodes CASSPPLGGGRYEQYF.

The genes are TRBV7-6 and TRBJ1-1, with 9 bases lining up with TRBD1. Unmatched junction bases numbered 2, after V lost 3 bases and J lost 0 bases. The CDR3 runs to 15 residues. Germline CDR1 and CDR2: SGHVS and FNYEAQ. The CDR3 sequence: CASSLGQGMNTEAFF. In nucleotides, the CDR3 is TGTGCCAGCAGCTTGGGACAGGGCATGAACACTGAAGCTTTCTTT.

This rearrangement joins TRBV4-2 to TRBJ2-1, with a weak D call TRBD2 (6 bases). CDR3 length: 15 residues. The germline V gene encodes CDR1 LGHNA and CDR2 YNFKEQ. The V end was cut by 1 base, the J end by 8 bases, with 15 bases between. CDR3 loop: CASSQVTEGLDEQFF. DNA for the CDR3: TGTGCCAGCAGCCAAGTTACGGAGGGCCTCGATGAGCAGTTCTTC.

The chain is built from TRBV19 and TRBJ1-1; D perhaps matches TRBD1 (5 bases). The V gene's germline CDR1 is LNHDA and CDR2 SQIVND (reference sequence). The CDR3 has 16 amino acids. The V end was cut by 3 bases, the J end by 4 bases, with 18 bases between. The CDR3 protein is CASSIPWGLTLTEAFF. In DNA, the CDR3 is TGTGCCAGTAGTATTCCCTGGGGCCTCACCCTCACTGAAGCTTTCTTT.

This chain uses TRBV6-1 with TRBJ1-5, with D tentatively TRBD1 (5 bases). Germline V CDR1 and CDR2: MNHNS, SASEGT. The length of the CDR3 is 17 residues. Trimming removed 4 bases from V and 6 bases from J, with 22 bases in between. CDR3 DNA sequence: TGTGCCAGCAGTGTAAGCCCAGCAGTCGACAGTCGTCAGCCCCAGCATTTT. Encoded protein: CASSVSPAVDSRQPQHF.

The CDR3 reads CASSQDLMALRRAQYF. DNA for the CDR3: TGCGCCAGCAGCCAAGATCTTATGGCATTACGGAGGGCGCAGTATTTT. The V gene is TRBV4-1, the J gene TRBJ2-3; D possibly corresponds to TRBD2 (6 bases). Germline V gives CDR1 MGHRA, CDR2 YSYEKL. The CDR3 is 16 residues long. V was trimmed by 0 bases and J by 10 bases, leaving 20 bases between them.

CDR3 protein: CASNQFRQDNSPLHF. Here the CDR3 DNA reads TGTGCCAGCAACCAGTTTAGGCAGGACAATTCACCCCTCCACTTT. The chain employs TRBV28 and TRBJ1-6; no definite D call. Germline CDR1 MDHEN, CDR2 SYDVKM. This CDR3 region has 15 residues. V was trimmed by 7 bases and J by 7 bases, leaving 17 bases between them.

DNA for the CDR3: TGTGCCAGCAGAGGACTAGCGGGGGCGGCCGGGGAGCTGTTTTTT. Its translation is CASRGLAGAAGELFF. This rearrangement joins TRBV2 to TRBJ2-2; TRBD2 aligns across 13 bases. The CDR3 is 15 residues long. J gave up 6 bases and V 6 bases, and 4 bases lay outside the gene matches. Germline assignment: CDR1 SNHLY and CDR2 FYNNEI.

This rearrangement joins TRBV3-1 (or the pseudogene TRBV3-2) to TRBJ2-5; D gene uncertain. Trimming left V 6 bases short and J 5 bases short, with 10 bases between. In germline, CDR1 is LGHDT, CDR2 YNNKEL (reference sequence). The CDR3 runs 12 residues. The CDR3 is CASSPTLETQYF. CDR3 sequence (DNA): TGTGCCAGCAGTCCTACGTTGGAGACCCAGTACTTC.

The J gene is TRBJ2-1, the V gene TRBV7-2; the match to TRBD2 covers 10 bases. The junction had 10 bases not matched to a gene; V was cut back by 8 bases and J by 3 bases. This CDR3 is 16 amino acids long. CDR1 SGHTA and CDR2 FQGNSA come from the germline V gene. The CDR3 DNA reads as TGTGCCAGCTCTTTATTAGCGGGAGGCCGCTACAATGAGCAGTTCTTC. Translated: CASSLLAGGRYNEQFF.

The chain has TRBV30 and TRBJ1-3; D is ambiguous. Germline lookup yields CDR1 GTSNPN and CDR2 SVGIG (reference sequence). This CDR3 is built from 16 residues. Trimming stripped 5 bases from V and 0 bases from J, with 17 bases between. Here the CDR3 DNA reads TGTGCCTGGGAGTTCGGGCAATTGAGCTCTGGAAACACCATATATTTT. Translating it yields CAWEFGQLSSGNTIYF.

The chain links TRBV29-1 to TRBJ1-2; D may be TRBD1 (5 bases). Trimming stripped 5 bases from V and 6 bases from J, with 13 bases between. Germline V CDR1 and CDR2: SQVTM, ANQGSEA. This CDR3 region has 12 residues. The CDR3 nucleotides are TGCAGCGTTCCCCTCGGGGGAGATGGCTACACCTTC. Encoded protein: CSVPLGGDGYTF.

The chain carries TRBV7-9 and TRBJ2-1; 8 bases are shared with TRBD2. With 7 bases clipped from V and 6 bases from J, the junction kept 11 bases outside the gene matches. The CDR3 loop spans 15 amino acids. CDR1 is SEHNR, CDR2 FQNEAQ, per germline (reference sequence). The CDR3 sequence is CASIGAGGYGNEQFF. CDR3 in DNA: TGTGCCAGCATCGGGGCGGGAGGATACGGCAATGAGCAGTTCTTC.

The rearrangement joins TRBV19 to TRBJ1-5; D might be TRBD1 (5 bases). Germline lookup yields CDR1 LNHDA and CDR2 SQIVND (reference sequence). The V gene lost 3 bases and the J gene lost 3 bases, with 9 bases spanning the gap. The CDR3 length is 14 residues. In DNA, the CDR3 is TGTGCCAGTAGTATCTTACAGGACAATCAGCCCCAGCATTTT. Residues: CASSILQDNQPQHF.

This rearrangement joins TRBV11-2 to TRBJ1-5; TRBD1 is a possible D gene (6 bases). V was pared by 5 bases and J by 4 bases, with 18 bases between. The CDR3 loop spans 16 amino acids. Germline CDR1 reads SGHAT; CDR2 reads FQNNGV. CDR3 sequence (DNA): TGTGCCAGCAGCCCCTCAGGGGCGAGACGTAATCAGCCCCAGCATTTT. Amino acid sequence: CASSPSGARRNQPQHF.

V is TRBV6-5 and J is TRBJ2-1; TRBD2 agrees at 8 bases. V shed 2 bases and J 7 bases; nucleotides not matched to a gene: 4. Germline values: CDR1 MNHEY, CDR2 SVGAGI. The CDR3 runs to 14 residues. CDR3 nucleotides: TGTGCCAGCAGTTACGGGACTAGAGTAAATGAGCAGTTCTTC. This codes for CASSYGTRVNEQFF.

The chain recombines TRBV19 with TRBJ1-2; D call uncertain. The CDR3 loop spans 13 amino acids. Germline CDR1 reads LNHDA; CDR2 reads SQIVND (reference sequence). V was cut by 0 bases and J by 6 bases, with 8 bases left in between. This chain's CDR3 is CASSIEGLDGYTF. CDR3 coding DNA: TGTGCCAGTAGTATAGAAGGCTTGGATGGCTACACCTTC.

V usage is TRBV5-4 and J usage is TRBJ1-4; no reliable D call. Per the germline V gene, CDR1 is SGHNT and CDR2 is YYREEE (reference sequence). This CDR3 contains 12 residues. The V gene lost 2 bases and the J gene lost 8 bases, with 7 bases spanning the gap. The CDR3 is CASSLRAEKLFF. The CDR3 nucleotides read TGTGCCAGCAGCTTACGTGCCGAAAAACTGTTTTTT.

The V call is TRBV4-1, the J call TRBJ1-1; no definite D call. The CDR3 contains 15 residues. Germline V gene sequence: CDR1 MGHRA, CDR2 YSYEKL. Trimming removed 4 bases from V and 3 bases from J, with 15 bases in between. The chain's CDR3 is CASSLVLGRDTEAFF. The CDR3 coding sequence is TGCGCCAGCAGCCTCGTTCTCGGGCGGGACACTGAAGCTTTCTTT.

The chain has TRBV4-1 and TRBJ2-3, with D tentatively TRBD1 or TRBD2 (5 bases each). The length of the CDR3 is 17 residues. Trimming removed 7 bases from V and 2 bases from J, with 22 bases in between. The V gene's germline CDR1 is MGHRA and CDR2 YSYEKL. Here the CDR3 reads CASTSRGGAGLTDTQYF. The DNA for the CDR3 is TGCGCCAGCACCTCAAGGGGTGGGGCGGGTCTCACAGATACGCAGTATTTT.

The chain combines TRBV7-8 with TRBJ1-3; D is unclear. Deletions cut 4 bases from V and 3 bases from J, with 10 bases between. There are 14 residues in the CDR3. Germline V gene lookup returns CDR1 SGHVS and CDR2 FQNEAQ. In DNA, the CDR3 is TGTGCCAGCAGCTCCGGGGTTGGTGGAAACACCATATATTTT. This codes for CASSSGVGGNTIYF.

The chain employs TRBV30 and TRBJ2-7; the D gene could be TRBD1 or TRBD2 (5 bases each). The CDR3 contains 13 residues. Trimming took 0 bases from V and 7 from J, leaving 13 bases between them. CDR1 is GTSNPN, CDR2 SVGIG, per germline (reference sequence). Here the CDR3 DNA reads TGTGCCTGGAGTGTAGGTCAGGGCGGGGAGCAGTACTTC. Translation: CAWSVGQGGEQYF.

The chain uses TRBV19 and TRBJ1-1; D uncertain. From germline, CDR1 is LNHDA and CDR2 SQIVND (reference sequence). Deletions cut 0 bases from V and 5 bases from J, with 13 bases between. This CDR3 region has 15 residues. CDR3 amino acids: CASSIDRVGRTEAFF. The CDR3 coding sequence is TGTGCCAGTAGTATAGATCGGGTGGGAAGGACTGAAGCTTTCTTT.

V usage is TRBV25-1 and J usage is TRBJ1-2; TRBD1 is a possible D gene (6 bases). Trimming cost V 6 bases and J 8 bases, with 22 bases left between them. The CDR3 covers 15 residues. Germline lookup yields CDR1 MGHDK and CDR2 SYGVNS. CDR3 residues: CASSSGVRGGTGYTF. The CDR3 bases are TGTGCCAGCAGCTCCGGGGTCAGAGGGGGGACGGGCTACACCTTC.

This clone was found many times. The CDR3 DNA is TGTGCCACCTTAGCGCAAACCTACGAGCAGTACTTC. Residues: CATLAQTYEQYF. The chain employs TRBV19 and TRBJ2-7, with a possible D match to TRBD2 (5 bases). This CDR3 spans 12 amino acids. In germline, CDR1 is LNHDA, CDR2 SQIVND (reference sequence). Trimming pared 10 bases from V and 2 bases from J, leaving 12 bases between. The complete variable domain, with remaining parts taken from reference TRBV19 and TRBJ2-7, reads DGGITQSPKYLFRKEGQNVTLSCEQNLNHDAMYWYRQDPGQGLRLIYYSQIVNDFQKGDIAEGYSVSREKKESFPLTVTSAQKNPTAFYLCATLAQTYEQYFGPGTRLTVT.

CDR3 protein: CASRGQGARGYTF. Written as DNA, the CDR3 is TGTGCCAGCAGGGGACAGGGGGCTCGAGGCTACACCTTC. The chain recombines TRBV6-5 with TRBJ1-2; 12 bases fit TRBD1. This CDR3 has 13 residues. CDR1 is MNHEY and CDR2 is SVGAGI in the germline V gene. With V trimmed by 6 bases and J by 8 bases, 4 bases remained unmatched.

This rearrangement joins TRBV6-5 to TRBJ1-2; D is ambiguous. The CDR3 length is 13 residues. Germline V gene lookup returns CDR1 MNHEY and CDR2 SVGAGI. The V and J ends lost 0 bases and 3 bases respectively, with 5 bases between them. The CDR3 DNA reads TGTGCCAGCAGTTACTCCCCGCACTATGGCTACACCTTC. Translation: CASSYSPHYGYTF.